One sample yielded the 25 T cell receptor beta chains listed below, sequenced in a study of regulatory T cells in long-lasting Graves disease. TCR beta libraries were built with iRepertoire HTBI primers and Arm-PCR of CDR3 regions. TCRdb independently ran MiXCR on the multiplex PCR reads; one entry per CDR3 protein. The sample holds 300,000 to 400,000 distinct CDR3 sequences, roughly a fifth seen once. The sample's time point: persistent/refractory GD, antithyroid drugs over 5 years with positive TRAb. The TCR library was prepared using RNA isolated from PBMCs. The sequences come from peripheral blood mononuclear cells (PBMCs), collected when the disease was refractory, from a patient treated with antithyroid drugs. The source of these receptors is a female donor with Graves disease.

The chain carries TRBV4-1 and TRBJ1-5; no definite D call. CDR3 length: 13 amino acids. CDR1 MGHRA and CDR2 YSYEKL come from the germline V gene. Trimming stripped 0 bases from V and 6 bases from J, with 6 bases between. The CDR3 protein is CASSQDRTQPQHF. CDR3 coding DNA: TGCGCCAGCAGCCAAGATCGCACTCAGCCCCAGCATTTT.

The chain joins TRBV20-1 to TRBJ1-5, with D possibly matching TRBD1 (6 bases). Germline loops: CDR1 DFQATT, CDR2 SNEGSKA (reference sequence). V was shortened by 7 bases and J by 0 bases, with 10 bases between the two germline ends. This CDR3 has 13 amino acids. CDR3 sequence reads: CSGQEYSNQPQHF. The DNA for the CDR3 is TGCAGTGGACAGGAATATAGCAATCAGCCCCAGCATTTT.

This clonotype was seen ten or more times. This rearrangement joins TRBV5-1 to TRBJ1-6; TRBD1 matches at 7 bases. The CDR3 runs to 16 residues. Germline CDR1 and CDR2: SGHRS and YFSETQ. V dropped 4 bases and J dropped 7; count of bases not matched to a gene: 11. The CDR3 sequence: CASSMTGKAWNSPLHF. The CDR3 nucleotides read TGCGCCAGCAGCATGACAGGGAAGGCCTGGAATTCACCCCTCCACTTT.

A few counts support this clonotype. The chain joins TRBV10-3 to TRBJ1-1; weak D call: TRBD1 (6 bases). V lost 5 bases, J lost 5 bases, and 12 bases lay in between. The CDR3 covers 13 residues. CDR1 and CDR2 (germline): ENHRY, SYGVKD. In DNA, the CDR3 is TGTGCCATCAGTCCTTCAGGGGAAACTGAAGCTTTCTTT. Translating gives CAISPSGETEAFF.

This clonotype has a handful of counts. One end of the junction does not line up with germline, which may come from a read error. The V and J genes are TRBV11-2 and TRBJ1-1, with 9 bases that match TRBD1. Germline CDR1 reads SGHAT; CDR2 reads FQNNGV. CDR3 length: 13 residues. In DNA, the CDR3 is TGTGCCAGCAGCGCGACAGGGGGGACTGTAGCTTTCTTT. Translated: CASSATGGTVAFF.

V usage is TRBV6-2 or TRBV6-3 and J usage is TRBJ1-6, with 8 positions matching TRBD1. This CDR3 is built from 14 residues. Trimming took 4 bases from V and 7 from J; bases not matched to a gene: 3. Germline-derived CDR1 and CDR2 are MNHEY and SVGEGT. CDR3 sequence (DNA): TGTGCCAGCAGTTTGAACAGGGGGAATTCACCCCTCCACTTT. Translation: CASSLNRGNSPLHF.

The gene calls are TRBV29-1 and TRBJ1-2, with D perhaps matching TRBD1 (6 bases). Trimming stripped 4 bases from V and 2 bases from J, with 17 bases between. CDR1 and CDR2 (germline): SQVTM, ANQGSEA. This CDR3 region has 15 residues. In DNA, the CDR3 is TGCAGCGTTGTAGGGTGGGACACCGGAAACTATGGCTACACCTTC. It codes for CSVVGWDTGNYGYTF.

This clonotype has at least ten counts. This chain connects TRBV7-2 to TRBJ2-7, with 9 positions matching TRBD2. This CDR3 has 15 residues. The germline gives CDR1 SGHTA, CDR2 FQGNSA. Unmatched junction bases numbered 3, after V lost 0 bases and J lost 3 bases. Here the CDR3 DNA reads TGTGCCAGCAGCTTAGCGGCGGGAGGGCGCTACGAGCAGTACTTC. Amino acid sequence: CASSLAAGGRYEQYF. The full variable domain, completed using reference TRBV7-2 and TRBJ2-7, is GAGVSQSPSNKVTEKGKDVELRCDPISGHTALYWYRQSLGQGLEFLIYFQGNSAPDKSGLPSDRFSAERTGGSVSTLTIQRTQQEDSAVYLCASSLAAGGRYEQYFGPGTRLTVT.

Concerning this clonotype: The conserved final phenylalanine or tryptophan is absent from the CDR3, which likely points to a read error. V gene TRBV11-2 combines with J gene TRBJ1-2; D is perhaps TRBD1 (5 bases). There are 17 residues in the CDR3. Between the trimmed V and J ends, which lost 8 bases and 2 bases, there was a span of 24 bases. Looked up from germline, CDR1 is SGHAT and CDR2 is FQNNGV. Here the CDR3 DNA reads TGTGCCAGCTCTATCTGGACATCAGATGCTGGGAACTATGGCTACACCCTC. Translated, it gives CASSIWTSDAGNYGYTL.

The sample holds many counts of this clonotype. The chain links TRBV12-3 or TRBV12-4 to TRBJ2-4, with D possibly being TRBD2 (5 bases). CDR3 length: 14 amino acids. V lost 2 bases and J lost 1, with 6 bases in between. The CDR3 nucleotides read TGTGCCAGCAGTTTACGGAGGGCCAAAAACATTCAGTACTTC. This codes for CASSLRRAKNIQYF.

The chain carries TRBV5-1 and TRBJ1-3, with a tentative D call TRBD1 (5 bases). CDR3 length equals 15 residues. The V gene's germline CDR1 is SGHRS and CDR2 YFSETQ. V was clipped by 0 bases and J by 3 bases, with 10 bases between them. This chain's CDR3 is CASSLASRVGNTIYF. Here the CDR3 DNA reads TGCGCCAGCAGCTTGGCATCCAGGGTTGGAAACACCATATATTTT.

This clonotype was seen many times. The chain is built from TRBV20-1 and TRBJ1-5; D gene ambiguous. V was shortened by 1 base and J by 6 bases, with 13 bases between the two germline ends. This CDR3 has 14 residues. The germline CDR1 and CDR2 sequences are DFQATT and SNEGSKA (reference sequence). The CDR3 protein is CSARVMGAGQPQHF. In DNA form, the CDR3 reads TGCAGTGCTAGAGTAATGGGTGCCGGTCAGCCCCAGCATTTT.

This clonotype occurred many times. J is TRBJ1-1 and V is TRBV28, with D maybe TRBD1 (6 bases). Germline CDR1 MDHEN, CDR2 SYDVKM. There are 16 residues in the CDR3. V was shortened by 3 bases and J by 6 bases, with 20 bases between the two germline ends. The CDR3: CASSLGGGGGWAEAFF. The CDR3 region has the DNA TGTGCCAGCAGTTTGGGCGGTGGAGGGGGTTGGGCTGAAGCTTTCTTT.

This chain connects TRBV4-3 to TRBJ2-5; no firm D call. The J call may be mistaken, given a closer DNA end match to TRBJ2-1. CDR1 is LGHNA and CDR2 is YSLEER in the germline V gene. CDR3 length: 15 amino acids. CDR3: CASSQIEARPNEQFF. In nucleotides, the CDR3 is TGCGCCAGCAGCCAAATTGAGGCCCGCCCCAATGAGCAGTTCTTC.

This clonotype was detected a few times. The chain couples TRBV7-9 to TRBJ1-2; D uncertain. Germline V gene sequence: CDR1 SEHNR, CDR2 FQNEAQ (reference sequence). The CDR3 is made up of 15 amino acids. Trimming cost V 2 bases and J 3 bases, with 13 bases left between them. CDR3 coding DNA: TGTGCCAGCAGCTTATCCGAGACGGTATACTATGGCTACACCTTC. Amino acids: CASSLSETVYYGYTF.

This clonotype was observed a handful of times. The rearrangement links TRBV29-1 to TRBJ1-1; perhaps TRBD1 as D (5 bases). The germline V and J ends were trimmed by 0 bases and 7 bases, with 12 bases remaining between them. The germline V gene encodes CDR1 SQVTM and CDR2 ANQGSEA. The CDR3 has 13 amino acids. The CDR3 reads CSVEDPAGIEAFF. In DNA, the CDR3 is TGCAGCGTTGAAGATCCGGCAGGGATTGAAGCTTTCTTT.

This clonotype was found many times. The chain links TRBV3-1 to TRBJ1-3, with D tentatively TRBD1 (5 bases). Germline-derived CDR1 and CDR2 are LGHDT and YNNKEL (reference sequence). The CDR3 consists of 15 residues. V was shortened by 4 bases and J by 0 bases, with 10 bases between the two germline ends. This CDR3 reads CASSLGGASGNTIYF. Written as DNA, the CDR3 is TGTGCCAGCAGCCTTGGAGGGGCCTCTGGAAACACCATATATTTT.

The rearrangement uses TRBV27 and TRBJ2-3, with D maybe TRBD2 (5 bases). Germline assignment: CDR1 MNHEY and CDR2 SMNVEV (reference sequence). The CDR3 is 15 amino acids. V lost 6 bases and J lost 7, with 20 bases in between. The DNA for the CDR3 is TGTGCCAGCAGCCTAATTTCCGGCCGAGGGTATACGCAGTATTTT. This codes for CASSLISGRGYTQYF.

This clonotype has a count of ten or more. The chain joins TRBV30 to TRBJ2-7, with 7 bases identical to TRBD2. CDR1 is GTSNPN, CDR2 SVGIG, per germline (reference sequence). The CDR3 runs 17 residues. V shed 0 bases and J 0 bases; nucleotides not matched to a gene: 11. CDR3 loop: CAWSVWRSSGSSYEQYF. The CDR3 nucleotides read TGTGCCTGGAGTGTATGGCGCTCTAGCGGTAGCTCCTACGAGCAGTACTTC.

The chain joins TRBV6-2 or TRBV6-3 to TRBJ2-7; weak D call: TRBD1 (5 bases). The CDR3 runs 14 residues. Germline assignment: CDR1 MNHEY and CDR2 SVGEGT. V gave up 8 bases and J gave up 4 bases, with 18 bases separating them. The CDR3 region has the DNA TGTGCCAGCGTCAGGGAACTTCGGCCTTACGAGCAGTACTTC. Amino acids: CASVRELRPYEQYF.

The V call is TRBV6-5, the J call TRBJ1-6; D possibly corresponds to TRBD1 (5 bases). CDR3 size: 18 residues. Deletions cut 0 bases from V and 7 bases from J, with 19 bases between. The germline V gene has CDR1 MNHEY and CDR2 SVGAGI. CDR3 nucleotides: TGTGCCAGCAGTTACTCGACCGAGGGGAGGAGACGGAATTCACCCCTCCACTTT. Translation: CASSYSTEGRRRNSPLHF.

The CDR3 region has the DNA TGTGCCTGGAGTTTAGGGTATCAGGAAAAACTGTTTTTT. Translating it yields CAWSLGYQEKLFF. This chain links TRBV30 with TRBJ1-4; D ambiguous. V shed 2 bases and J shed 8 bases, with 12 bases lying between them. Germline V gene lookup returns CDR1 GTSNPN and CDR2 SVGIG (reference sequence). The CDR3 is 13 amino acids. The full variable domain, completed using reference TRBV30 and TRBJ1-4, is SQTIHQWPATLVQPVGSPLSLECTVEGTSNPNLYWYRQAAGRGLQLLFYSVGIGQISSEVPQNLSASRPQDRQFILSSKKLLLSDSGFYLCAWSLGYQEKLFFGSGTQLSVL.

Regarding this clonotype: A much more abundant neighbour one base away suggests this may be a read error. CDR3 sequence reads: CASNFRQGANYGYAF. The CDR3 nucleotides read TGTGCCAGCAACTTCCGACAGGGAGCTAACTATGGCTACGCCTTC. The chain combines TRBV6-4 with TRBJ1-2; 7 bases map to TRBD1. This CDR3 has 15 residues. Germline loops: CDR1 MRHNA, CDR2 SNTAGT.

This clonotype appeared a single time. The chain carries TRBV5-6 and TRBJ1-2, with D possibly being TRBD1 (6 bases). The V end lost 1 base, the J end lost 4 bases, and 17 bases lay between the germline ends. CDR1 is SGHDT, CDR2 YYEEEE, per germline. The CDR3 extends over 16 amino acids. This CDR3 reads CASSLSYIGQIYGYTF. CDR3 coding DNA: TGTGCCAGCAGCTTGTCTTATATCGGACAGATCTATGGCTACACCTTC.

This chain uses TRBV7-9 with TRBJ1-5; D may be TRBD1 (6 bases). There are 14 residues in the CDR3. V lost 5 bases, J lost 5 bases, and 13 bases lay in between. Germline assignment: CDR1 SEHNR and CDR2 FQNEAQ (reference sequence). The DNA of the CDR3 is TGTGCCAGCAGCGAACAGGGCGCACATCAGCCCCAGCATTTT. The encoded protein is CASSEQGAHQPQHF.